Each of the 25 T cell receptor beta chains below was sequenced from the same sample in a study of beta chain features in type 1 diabetes. Study results and caveats: Within each of all four CD4+ subsets, Type 1 diabetes patients had TCRB CDR3s that were moderately but significantly shorter.

The sequenced template was cDNA made from the entire isolated RNA. Here immunoSEQ multiplex PCR was the method, and the copy in TCRdb shows in-frame clones only, minus some. The sample includes 300,000 to 400,000 clones, about 14% of them seen just once. No cognate antigen is known for these TCRs. Sequenced input: naive CD4+ T cells from blood. The source of these receptors is a young woman with type 1 diabetes.

V usage is TRBV19 and J usage is TRBJ1-1; the D is unclear. Trimming removed 3 bases from V and 6 bases from J, with 11 bases in between. Germline V gene data show CDR1 as LNHDA and CDR2 as SQIVND (reference sequence). CDR3 length: 13 residues. The CDR3 reads CASSIANTPEAFF. The DNA of the CDR3 is TGTGCCAGTAGTATCGCGAATACCCCTGAAGCTTTCTTT.

This chain joins TRBV30 and TRBJ2-4, with D perhaps matching TRBD1 (6 bases). The CDR3 is 15 residues long. Germline V gives CDR1 GTSNPN, CDR2 SVGIG (reference sequence). V was trimmed by 4 bases and J by 3 bases, leaving 16 bases between them. DNA for the CDR3: TGTGCCTGGAATGTAAGGGGGTTTGGCAAAAACATTCAGTACTTC. Protein: CAWNVRGFGKNIQYF.

In its sample, this clone was seen a few times. The rearrangement uses TRBV28 and TRBJ1-2; TRBD1 matches at 7 bases. This CDR3 spans 16 amino acids. CDR1 is MDHEN, CDR2 SYDVKM, per germline. The V and J ends lost 3 bases and 7 bases, in that order; junction bases with no gene match: 14. The CDR3 DNA is TGTGCCAGCAGTTTCCATCATCCAGACAGGGTCGGTGGCTACACCTTC. Encoded protein: CASSFHHPDRVGGYTF.

The chain has TRBV5-4 and TRBJ2-1; 7 positions agree with TRBD2. V lost 4 bases, J lost 0 bases, and 7 bases stayed unmatched. The CDR3 extends over 16 amino acids. Germline CDR1 is SGHNT and CDR2 is YYREEE (reference sequence). CDR3 sequence: CASSLWGGSSYNEQFF. In DNA, the CDR3 is TGTGCCAGCAGCCTCTGGGGCGGGAGCTCCTACAATGAGCAGTTCTTC.

This chain links TRBV6-5 with TRBJ2-1; D gene uncertain. The CDR3 is 16 residues long. The V end lost 0 bases, the J end lost 3 bases, and 12 bases lay between the germline ends. Germline lookup yields CDR1 MNHEY and CDR2 SVGAGI. CDR3 in amino acids: CASSYSGVVGYNEQFF. CDR3 sequence (DNA): TGTGCCAGCAGTTACTCCGGTGTGGTCGGCTACAATGAGCAGTTCTTC.

The chain links TRBV18 to TRBJ2-3, with 8 bases fitting TRBD1. With V trimmed by 5 bases and J by 3 bases, 4 bases remained unmatched. This CDR3 region has 14 residues. CDR1 KGHSH and CDR2 LQKENI come from the germline V gene. The CDR3 DNA follows: TGTGCCAGCTCAACGGGACAGGTAACAGATACGCAGTATTTT. Translated: CASSTGQVTDTQYF. Based on the CDR3 plus reference TRBV18 and TRBJ2-3, the full variable domain is NAGVMQNPRHLVRRRGQEARLRCSPMKGHSHVYWYRQLPEEGLKFMVYLQKENIIDESGMPKERFSAEFPKEGPSILRIQQVVRGDSAAYFCASSTGQVTDTQYFGPGTRLTVL.

In this sample, this clone turned up a few times. The chain couples TRBV27 to TRBJ2-2; 14 positions agree with TRBD2. Germline loops: CDR1 MNHEY, CDR2 SMNVEV (reference sequence). The CDR3 extends over 16 amino acids. V was clipped by 6 bases and J by 6 bases; unmatched bases: 6. The DNA for the CDR3 is TGTGCCAGCAGCCGGAGACTAGCGGGAGGGCCCGGGGAGCTGTTTTTT. It is translated as CASSRRLAGGPGELFF.

The chain employs TRBV7-2 and TRBJ2-1; 8 nucleotides agree with TRBD2. Losses at the gene ends were 3 bases for V and 8 bases for J; bases not matched to a gene: 9. The V gene's germline CDR1 is SGHTA and CDR2 FQGNSA. CDR3 length: 15 amino acids. CDR3: CASSFVAGMVDEQFF. The CDR3, as DNA: TGTGCCAGCAGCTTTGTAGCGGGAATGGTCGATGAGCAGTTCTTC. Using reference TRBV7-2 and TRBJ2-1 for the parts outside the CDR3, the full variable domain is GAGVSQSPSNKVTEKGKDVELRCDPISGHTALYWYRQSLGQGLEFLIYFQGNSAPDKSGLPSDRFSAERTGGSVSTLTIQRTQQEDSAVYLCASSFVAGMVDEQFFGPGTRLTVL.

This CDR3 reads CASSQYSGQETQYF. The CDR3 bases are TGTGCCAGCAGCCAATATAGCGGTCAAGAGACCCAGTACTTC. V and J are TRBV7-9 and TRBJ2-5, with a possible D match to TRBD2 (6 bases). This CDR3 has 14 amino acids. From germline, CDR1 is SEHNR and CDR2 FQNEAQ (reference sequence). V was trimmed by 5 bases and J by 2 bases, leaving 12 bases between them.

The rearrangement joins TRBV7-2 to TRBJ2-7; a weak D match, TRBD2 (6 bases). Trimming stripped 1 base from V and 3 bases from J, with 7 bases between. There are 13 residues in the CDR3. Per germline, CDR1 SGHTA and CDR2 FQGNSA. For the CDR3, the DNA is TGTGCCAGCAGCTTAGGGGGAGGCTACGAGCAGTACTTC. It translates to CASSLGGGYEQYF.

This clone occurred a few times. The chain recombines TRBV28 with TRBJ2-7; maybe TRBD2 (5 bases). With 11 bases removed from V and 2 bases from J, the gap between germline ends came to 13 bases. Germline assignment: CDR1 MDHEN and CDR2 SYDVKM. This CDR3 spans 12 amino acids. In DNA, the CDR3 is TGTGCCGCGGCGGGCTTAACCTACGAGCAGTACTTC. Protein sequence: CAAAGLTYEQYF.

The J gene is TRBJ2-3, the V gene TRBV4-3, with TRBD1 as a possible D gene (5 bases). This CDR3 spans 15 amino acids. From germline, CDR1 is LGHNA and CDR2 YSLEER. The V gene lost 4 bases and the J gene lost 1 base, with 12 bases spanning the gap. The CDR3 DNA reads TGCGCCAGCAGCCGGATTCTAGGGGGCACAGATACGCAGTATTTT. This translates into CASSRILGGTDTQYF.

The V and J genes are TRBV30 and TRBJ2-7, with a tentative D call TRBD1 (7 bases). Trimming cost V 0 bases and J 4 bases, with 13 bases left between them. The germline V gene encodes CDR1 GTSNPN and CDR2 SVGIG (reference sequence). The CDR3 runs 14 residues. This CDR3 is CAWSVGGDSYEQYV. In nucleotides, the CDR3 is TGTGCCTGGAGTGTCGGCGGGGACAGTTACGAGCAGTACGTC.

This clone appeared a few times. This chain connects TRBV5-4 to TRBJ2-2; 14 bases map to TRBD2. The CDR3 length is 19 residues. Germline CDR1 SGHNT, CDR2 YYREEE (reference sequence). Trimming took 4 bases from V and 7 from J; bases not matched to a gene: 15. The CDR3 DNA follows: TGTGCCAGCAGCATACTACAAGGACTAGCGGGAGGATATGGCGGGGAGCTGTTTTTT. This encodes CASSILQGLAGGYGGELFF.

This clone was detected only a few times. V is TRBV27 and J is TRBJ2-1; 7 positions match TRBD1. The CDR3 has 15 amino acids. J was trimmed by 0 bases and V by 6 bases; bases with no gene match: 5. From germline, CDR1 is MNHEY and CDR2 SMNVEV (reference sequence). The CDR3 loop reads CASSSTGDSYNEQFF. The CDR3 nucleotides are TGTGCCAGCAGCTCCACAGGGGACTCCTACAATGAGCAGTTCTTC.

This clone showed up just a few times. V usage is TRBV28 and J usage is TRBJ2-5; 9 bases map to TRBD1. V lost 5 bases to trimming and J lost 2 bases; unmatched junction nucleotides: 9. The germline CDR1 and CDR2 sequences are MDHEN and SYDVKM. The CDR3 sequence is 16 residues long. The CDR3 region has the DNA TGTGCCAGCAGTGGGATACAGGGGGCCCTTCAAGAGACCCAGTACTTC. Its translation: CASSGIQGALQETQYF.

This clone has only a few counts. This chain connects TRBV18 to TRBJ1-4; 7 bases agree with TRBD1. The CDR3 covers 15 residues. V lost 3 bases, J lost 8 bases, and 9 bases stayed unmatched. Germline lookup yields CDR1 KGHSH and CDR2 LQKENI. The CDR3 nucleotides are TGTGCCAGCTCACCCGACCGGGACAGACTAGAAAAACTGTTTTTT. Encoded protein: CASSPDRDRLEKLFF.

CDR3 residues: CASSVEGLPAGEQFF. CDR3 in DNA: TGTGCCAGCAGCGTAGAGGGACTGCCGGCGGGAGAGCAGTTCTTC. The J gene is TRBJ2-1, the V gene TRBV9; TRBD2 might be the D (6 bases). Trimming removed 0 bases at V and 10 bases at J, with 17 bases between. Germline V CDR1 and CDR2: SGDLS, YYNGEE. The CDR3 is 15 amino acids.

This rearrangement joins TRBV27 to TRBJ1-2, with D possibly TRBD1 on 6 matching bases. V was trimmed by 0 bases and J by 7 bases, leaving 15 bases between them. This CDR3 comprises 15 residues. The germline gives CDR1 MNHEY, CDR2 SMNVEV (reference sequence). The CDR3 protein is CASSLSSQGLGGYTF. DNA of the CDR3: TGTGCCAGCAGTTTATCGAGCCAGGGGCTGGGTGGCTACACCTTC.

The V and J genes are TRBV7-9 and TRBJ2-2, with TRBD1 matching 11 bases. The CDR3 length is 18 residues. The germline gives CDR1 SEHNR, CDR2 FQNEAQ (reference sequence). The V and J ends lost 3 bases and 7 bases, in that order; junction bases with no gene match: 13. DNA of the CDR3: TGTGCCAGCAGCTTGCCGTCCGGGACAGGGGGATCCGGCGGGGAGCTGTTTTTT. This gives the protein CASSLPSGTGGSGGELFF.

In this sample, this clone turned up a few times. The rearrangement uses TRBV19 and TRBJ2-6; 9 bases are shared with TRBD1. The junction had 11 bases not matched to a gene; V was cut back by 8 bases and J by 0 bases. CDR1 and CDR2 (germline): LNHDA, SQIVND (reference sequence). CDR3 length: 18 amino acids. The DNA for the CDR3 is TGTGCCAGTCGTCGCGGGACAGGGTCCTACTCTGGGGCCAACGTCCTGACTTTC. Amino acids: CASRRGTGSYSGANVLTF.

V usage is TRBV5-4 and J usage is TRBJ2-1; D unresolved. Germline CDR1 and CDR2: SGHNT and YYREEE (reference sequence). V lost 6 bases and J lost 6, with 13 bases in between. This CDR3 comprises 13 residues. CDR3 DNA sequence: TGTGCCAGCACCACATATCGAACCAATGAGCAGTTCTTC. Protein product: CASTTYRTNEQFF.

This clone was detected once. J is TRBJ2-7 and V is TRBV28; no firm D call. The germline V gene has CDR1 MDHEN and CDR2 SYDVKM. This CDR3 spans 13 amino acids. V was shortened by 4 bases and J by 7 bases, with 14 bases between the two germline ends. This CDR3 is CASSSLGAVEQYF. CDR3 nucleotide sequence: TGTGCCAGCAGTTCATTGGGTGCGGTTGAGCAGTACTTC. Full variable domain (missing parts from reference TRBV28 and TRBJ2-7): DVKVTQSSRYLVKRTGEKVFLECVQDMDHENMFWYRQDPGLGLRLIYFSYDVKMKEKGDIPEGYSVSREKKERFSLILESASTNQTSMYLCASSSLGAVEQYFGPGTRLTVT.

This clone turned up a few times. The chain uses TRBV4-2 and TRBJ2-1; D is possibly TRBD2 (5 bases). From germline, CDR1 is LGHNA and CDR2 YNFKEQ. The CDR3 contains 15 residues. V was shortened by 7 bases and J by 2 bases, with 15 bases between the two germline ends. The CDR3 protein is CASTGLTNTYNEQFF. CDR3 bases: TGTGCCAGCACCGGACTGACGAATACCTACAATGAGCAGTTCTTC.

The CDR3 loop reads CASSGTSGRANEQFF. The CDR3 DNA is TGTGCCAGCAGCGGGACTAGCGGGAGGGCCAATGAGCAGTTCTTC. The chain has TRBV9 and TRBJ2-1; 15 bases map to TRBD2. The CDR3 loop spans 15 amino acids. Trimming took 3 bases from V and 6 from J; bases not matched to a gene: 1. The germline gives CDR1 SGDLS, CDR2 YYNGEE.